The 10 T cell receptor beta chains reported below all come from one sample, sequenced in a study of T cell responses to AZD1222 COVID-19 vaccine. Assay: immunoSEQ multiplex PCR; the TCRdb copy retains only in-frame clones and omits some. The sample holds about 110,000 clones, roughly 90% seen once. Sequences were derived from peripheral blood, sampled on day 0 of AZD1222 vaccination. The receptors come from an adult in good health.

V and J are TRBV6-5 and TRBJ1-1; a weak D match, TRBD1 (5 bases). The V gene lost 4 bases and the J gene lost 6 bases, with 12 bases spanning the gap. The CDR3 runs 13 residues. Germline V lookup: CDR1 MNHEY, CDR2 SVGAGI. In nucleotides, the CDR3 is TGTGCCAGCAGTTCCCTGGGGGGTCCTGAAGCTTTCTTT. It specifies CASSSLGGPEAFF.

The chain has TRBV30 and TRBJ2-3; 10 bases agree with TRBD2. The germline CDR1 and CDR2 sequences are GTSNPN and SVGIG (reference sequence). The trim removed 4 bases at V and 4 bases at J, leaving 5 bases unmatched. The CDR3 sequence is 14 residues long. The CDR3 sequence is CAWTSSGSPDTQYF. In nucleotides, the CDR3 is TGTGCCTGGACATCTAGCGGGAGCCCAGATACGCAGTATTTT.

V and J are TRBV30 and TRBJ1-3; 11 bases agree with TRBD1. Germline CDR1 and CDR2: GTSNPN and SVGIG (reference sequence). After removal of 5 bases from V and 8 bases from J, the junction contained 8 bases not matched to a gene. This CDR3 has 14 amino acids. CDR3 DNA sequence: TGTGCCTGGGGTCCCGGGACAGGGGGTTACACCATATATTTT. Translation: CAWGPGTGGYTIYF.

This clone appeared a single time. The chain joins TRBV20-1 to TRBJ2-1; D might be TRBD2 (5 bases). V lost 3 bases, J lost 9 bases, and 9 bases lay in between. This CDR3 is built from 11 residues. The germline V gene encodes CDR1 DFQATT and CDR2 SNEGSKA (reference sequence). The CDR3 nucleotides read TGCAGTGCTAGTGGGGAGAGTGAGCAGTTCTTC. Translated: CSASGESEQFF.

The chain links TRBV7-8 to TRBJ2-1, with D unclear. V was clipped by 5 bases and J by 2 bases, with 16 bases between them. Germline CDR1 is SGHVS and CDR2 is FQNEAQ. The CDR3 sequence is 16 residues long. The CDR3 DNA sequence: TGTGCCAGCAGCGCAAAACTCTCGCTAGCCTACAATGAGCAGTTCTTC. Protein sequence: CASSAKLSLAYNEQFF.

This clone appeared once. The chain recombines TRBV5-5 with TRBJ2-7, with TRBD2 identical over 7 bases. This CDR3 has 13 amino acids. V was pared by 4 bases and J by 2 bases, with 3 bases of the junction left unmatched. Germline CDR1 and CDR2: SGHKS and YYEKEE (reference sequence). The CDR3 protein is CASSRGRAYEQYF. DNA of the CDR3: TGTGCCAGCAGCCGCGGGAGAGCCTACGAGCAGTACTTC.

This clone has only one observation. The chain joins TRBV14 to TRBJ1-6; D ambiguous. This CDR3 contains 14 residues. The germline gives CDR1 SGHDN, CDR2 FVKESK. V was clipped by 3 bases and J by 7 bases, with 10 bases between them. CDR3 nucleotides: TGTGCCAGCAGCCAGTTCGGAGAAAATTCACCCCTCCACTTT. This gives the protein CASSQFGENSPLHF. Based on the CDR3 plus reference TRBV14 and TRBJ1-6, the full variable domain is EAGVTQFPSHSVIEKGQTVTLRCDPISGHDNLYWYRRVMGKEIKFLLHFVKESKQDESGMPNNRFLAERTGGTYSTLKVQPAELEDSGVYFCASSQFGENSPLHFGNGTRLTVT.

The chain is built from TRBV6-6 and TRBJ1-3, with 8 bases aligning to TRBD1. Germline CDR1 MNHNY, CDR2 SVGAGI (reference sequence). V shed 5 bases and J 2 bases; nucleotides not matched to a gene: 5. This CDR3 is 15 amino acids long. Here the CDR3 reads CASSTQDRAGNTIYF. CDR3 DNA: TGTGCCAGCAGTACCCAGGACAGGGCTGGAAACACCATATATTTT.

The chain uses TRBV6-5 and TRBJ2-1; 12 nucleotides line up with TRBD1. Trimming cost V 2 bases and J 7 bases; bases outside gene matches: 3. Germline assignment: CDR1 MNHEY and CDR2 SVGAGI. CDR3 length: 15 amino acids. As DNA, the CDR3 is TGTGCCAGCAGTTACCGGGACAGGGGGCAGAATGAGCAGTTCTTC. Protein product: CASSYRDRGQNEQFF.

This chain connects TRBV10-1 to TRBJ1-1; tentative D call: TRBD1 (6 bases). V was shortened by 6 bases and J by 1 base, with 12 bases between the two germline ends. Germline loops: CDR1 WNHNN, CDR2 SYGVQD (reference sequence). The CDR3 sequence is 14 residues long. CDR3 nucleotide sequence: TGCGCCAGCAGAGAGGACAGACAGAACACTGAAGCTTTCTTT. This translates into CASREDRQNTEAFF.